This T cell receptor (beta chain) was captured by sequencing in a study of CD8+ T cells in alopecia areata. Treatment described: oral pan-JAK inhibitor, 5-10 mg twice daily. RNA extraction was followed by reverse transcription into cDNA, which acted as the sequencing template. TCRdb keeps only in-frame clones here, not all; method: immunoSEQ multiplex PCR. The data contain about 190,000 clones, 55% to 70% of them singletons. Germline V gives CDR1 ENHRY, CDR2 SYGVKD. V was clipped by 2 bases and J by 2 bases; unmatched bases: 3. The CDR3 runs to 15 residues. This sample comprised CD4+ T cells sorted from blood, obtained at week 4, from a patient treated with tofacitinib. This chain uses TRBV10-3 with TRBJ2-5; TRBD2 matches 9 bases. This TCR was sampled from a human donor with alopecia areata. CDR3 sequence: CAISEGLAGQETQYF. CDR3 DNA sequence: TGTGCCATCAGTGAGGGGCTAGCGGGGCAAGAGACCCAGTACTTC.